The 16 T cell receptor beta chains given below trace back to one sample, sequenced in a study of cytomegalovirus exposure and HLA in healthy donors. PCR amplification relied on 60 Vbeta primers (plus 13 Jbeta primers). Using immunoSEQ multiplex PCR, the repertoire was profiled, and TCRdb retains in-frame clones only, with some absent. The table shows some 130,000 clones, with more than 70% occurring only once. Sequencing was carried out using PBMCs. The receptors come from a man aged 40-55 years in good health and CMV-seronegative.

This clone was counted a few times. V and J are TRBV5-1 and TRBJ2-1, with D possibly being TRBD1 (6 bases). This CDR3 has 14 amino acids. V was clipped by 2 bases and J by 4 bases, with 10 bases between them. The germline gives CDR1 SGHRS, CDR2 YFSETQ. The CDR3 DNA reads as TGCGCCAGCAGCTTAGGGCAGGGGTACAATGAGCAGTTCTTC. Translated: CASSLGQGYNEQFF.

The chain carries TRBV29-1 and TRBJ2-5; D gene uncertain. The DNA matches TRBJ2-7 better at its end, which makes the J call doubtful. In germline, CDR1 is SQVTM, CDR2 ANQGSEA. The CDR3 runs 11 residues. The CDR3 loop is CSVEVTYEQYF. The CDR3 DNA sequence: TGCAGCGTTGAAGTTACCTACGAGCAGTACTTC.

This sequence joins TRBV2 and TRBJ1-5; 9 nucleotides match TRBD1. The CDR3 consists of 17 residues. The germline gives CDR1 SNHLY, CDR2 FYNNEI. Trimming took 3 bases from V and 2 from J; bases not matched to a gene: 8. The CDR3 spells CASSERLTGGGNQPQHF. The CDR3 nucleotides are TGTGCCAGCAGTGAGCGTCTAACAGGGGGCGGCAATCAGCCCCAGCATTTT. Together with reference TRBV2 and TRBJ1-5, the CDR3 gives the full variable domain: EPEVTQTPSHQVTQMGQEVILRCVPISNHLYFYWYRQILGQKVEFLVSFYNNEISEKSEIFDDQFSVERPDGSNFTLKIRSTKLEDSAMYFCASSERLTGGGNQPQHFGDGTRLSIL.

The DNA of the CDR3 is TGTGCCAGTAGTGAGGGACAGGGGGTACCTCAGCCCCAGCATTTT. Translating gives CASSEGQGVPQPQHF. V is TRBV19 and J is TRBJ1-5; 11 nucleotides align to TRBD1. Germline V gives CDR1 LNHDA, CDR2 SQIVND (reference sequence). Germline trimming cut 5 bases from V and 6 bases from J; bases unmatched to any gene: 6. The CDR3 is 15 residues long.

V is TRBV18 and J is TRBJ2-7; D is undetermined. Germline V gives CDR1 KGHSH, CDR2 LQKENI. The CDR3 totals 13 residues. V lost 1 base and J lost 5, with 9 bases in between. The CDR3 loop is CASSPLFPNEQYF. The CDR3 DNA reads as TGTGCCAGCTCACCACTGTTTCCAAACGAGCAGTACTTC. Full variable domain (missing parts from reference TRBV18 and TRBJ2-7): NAGVMQNPRHLVRRRGQEARLRCSPMKGHSHVYWYRQLPEEGLKFMVYLQKENIIDESGMPKERFSAEFPKEGPSILRIQQVVRGDSAAYFCASSPLFPNEQYFGPGTRLTVT.

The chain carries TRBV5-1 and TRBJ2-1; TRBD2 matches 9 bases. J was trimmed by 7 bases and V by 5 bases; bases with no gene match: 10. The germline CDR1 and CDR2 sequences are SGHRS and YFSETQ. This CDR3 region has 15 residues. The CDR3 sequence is CASRTTPSGVNEQFF. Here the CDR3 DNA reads TGCGCCAGCAGGACTACGCCTAGCGGGGTAAATGAGCAGTTCTTC.

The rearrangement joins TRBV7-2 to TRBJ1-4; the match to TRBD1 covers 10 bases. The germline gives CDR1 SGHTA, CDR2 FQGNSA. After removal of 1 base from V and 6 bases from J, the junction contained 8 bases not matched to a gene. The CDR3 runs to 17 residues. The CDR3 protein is CASSLDPAGTGDEKLFF. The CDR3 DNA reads TGTGCCAGCAGCTTAGACCCGGCCGGGACAGGGGATGAAAAACTGTTTTTT.

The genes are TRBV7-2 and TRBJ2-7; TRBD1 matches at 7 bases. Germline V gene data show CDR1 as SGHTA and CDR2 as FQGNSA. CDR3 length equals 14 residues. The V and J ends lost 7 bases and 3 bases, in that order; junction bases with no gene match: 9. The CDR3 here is CASTRDSLLYEQYF. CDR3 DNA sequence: TGTGCCAGCACCCGGGACAGCCTACTCTACGAGCAGTACTTC.

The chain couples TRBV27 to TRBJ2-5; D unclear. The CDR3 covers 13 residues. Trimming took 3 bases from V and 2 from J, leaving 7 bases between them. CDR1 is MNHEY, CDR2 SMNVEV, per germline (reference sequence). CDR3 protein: CASSLVRQETQYF. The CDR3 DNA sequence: TGTGCCAGCAGTTTGGTCAGGCAAGAGACCCAGTACTTC.

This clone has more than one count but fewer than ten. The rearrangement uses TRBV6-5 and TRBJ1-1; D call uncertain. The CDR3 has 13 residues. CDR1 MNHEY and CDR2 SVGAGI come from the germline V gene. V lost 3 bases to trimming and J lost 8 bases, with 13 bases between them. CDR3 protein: CASSYRAGGEAFF. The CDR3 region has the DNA TGTGCCAGCAGTTATAGGGCAGGAGGGGAAGCTTTCTTT.

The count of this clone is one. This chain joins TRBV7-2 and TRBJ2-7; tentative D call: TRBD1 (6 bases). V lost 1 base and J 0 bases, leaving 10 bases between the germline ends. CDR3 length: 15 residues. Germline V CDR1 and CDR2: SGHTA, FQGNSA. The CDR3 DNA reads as TGTGCCAGCAGCTTAGGGGGACACCTCTCCTACGAGCAGTACTTC. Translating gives CASSLGGHLSYEQYF.

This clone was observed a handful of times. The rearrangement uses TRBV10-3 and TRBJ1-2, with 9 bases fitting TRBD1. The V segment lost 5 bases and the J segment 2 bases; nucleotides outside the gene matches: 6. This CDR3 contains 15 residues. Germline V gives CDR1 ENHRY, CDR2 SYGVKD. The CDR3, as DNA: TGTGCCATCAGTCATCCGGGACAGGGAAACTATGGCTACACCTTC. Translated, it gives CAISHPGQGNYGYTF.

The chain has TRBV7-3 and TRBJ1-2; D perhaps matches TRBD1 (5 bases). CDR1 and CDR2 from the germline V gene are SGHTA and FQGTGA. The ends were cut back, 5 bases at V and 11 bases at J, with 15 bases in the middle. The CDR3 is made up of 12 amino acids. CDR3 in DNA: TGTGCCAGCAGCCCGGGACGGGGGGTGTACACCTTC. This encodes CASSPGRGVYTF.

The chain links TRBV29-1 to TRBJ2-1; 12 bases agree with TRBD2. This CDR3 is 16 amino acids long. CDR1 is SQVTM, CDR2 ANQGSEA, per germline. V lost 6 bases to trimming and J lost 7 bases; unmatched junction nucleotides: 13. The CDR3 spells CSVPKTSGSALNEQFF. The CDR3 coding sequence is TGCAGCGTGCCGAAGACTAGCGGGAGCGCGCTGAATGAGCAGTTCTTC.

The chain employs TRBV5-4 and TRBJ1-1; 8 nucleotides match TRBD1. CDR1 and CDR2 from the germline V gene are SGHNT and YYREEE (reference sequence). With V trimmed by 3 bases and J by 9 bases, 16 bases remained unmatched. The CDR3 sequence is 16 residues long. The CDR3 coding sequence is TGTGCCAGCAGCTCGGGGACAGGCGTGCTAAGGGGTAAAGCTTTCTTT. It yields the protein CASSSGTGVLRGKAFF.

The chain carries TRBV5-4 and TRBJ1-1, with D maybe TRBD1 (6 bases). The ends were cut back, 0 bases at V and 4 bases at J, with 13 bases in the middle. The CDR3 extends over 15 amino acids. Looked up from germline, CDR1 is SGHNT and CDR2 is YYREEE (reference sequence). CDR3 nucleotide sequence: TGTGCCAGCAGCTTGGAAGCAGGGGCGGGCACTGAAGCTTTCTTT. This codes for CASSLEAGAGTEAFF.